This T cell receptor beta chain was sequenced for a study of blood T cell repertoires in COVID-19. For the study at large: The United States, Italy and Spain were the sources of the acute and convalescent COVID-19 samples.

Assay used: immunoSEQ multiplex PCR; TCRdb lists only in-frame clones, some missing. The table lists some 230,000 clones, roughly nine tenths of them singletons. The CDR3 consists of 17 residues. V was pared by 4 bases and J by 2 bases, with 6 bases of the junction left unmatched. Germline assignment: CDR1 SGHDN and CDR2 FVKESK. Sequencing was performed on PBMCs or T cells enriched from blood (not recorded which). The chain has TRBV14 and TRBJ2-2; 11 bases match TRBD2. The TCR sequence derives from a woman between 18 and 29 years old in a cohort exposed to, infected with or recovered from COVID-19 (not recorded which). The CDR3 bases are TGTGCCAGCAGCCGGCTAGCGGGGGGCCAAAACACCGGGGAGCTGTTTTTT. Translating it yields CASSRLAGGQNTGELFF. The whole variable domain, filled in from reference TRBV14 and TRBJ2-2, reads EAGVTQFPSHSVIEKGQTVTLRCDPISGHDNLYWYRRVMGKEIKFLLHFVKESKQDESGMPNNRFLAERTGGTYSTLKVQPAELEDSGVYFCASSRLAGGQNTGELFFGEGSRLTVL.